This T cell receptor (beta chain) emerged from a study of blood T cell repertoires in COVID-19. At the level of the study: The United States, Italy and Spain provided the acute and convalescent COVID-19 samples. PBMCs, B-cell-depleted T cells, or T cells provided the cDNA or gDNA that made up the material.

The table came from immunoSEQ multiplex PCR; TCRdb's copy has only in-frame clones and leaves some out. Of 250,000 to 300,000 clones detected, 80% to 90% appear once; the ten largest clones hold approximately 9%. This CDR3 spans 19 amino acids. The V end was cut by 5 bases, the J end by 1 base, with 24 bases between. CDR1 SGHTA and CDR2 FQGNSA come from the germline V gene. Recovery among Cohort 3 donors was established by two negative PCRs, clearance, or symptom resolution. The chain couples TRBV7-2 to TRBJ2-1, with a possible D match to TRBD2 (6 bases). The specimen was PBMCs or T cells enriched from blood (not recorded which). The receptor comes from a man in his forties who had recovered from COVID-19. The CDR3 spells CASSEPGLAIARSYNEQFF. The DNA for the CDR3 is TGTGCCAGCAGCGAGCCGGGACTGGCTATCGCGCGGTCCTACAATGAGCAGTTCTTC.